This TCR beta chain was sequenced for a study of blood T cell repertoires in COVID-19. About the research overall: There were acute and convalescent COVID-19 samples, and they came from the United States, Italy and Spain.

Between the trimmed V and J ends, which lost 3 bases and 3 bases, there was a span of 17 bases. CDR1 is MGHDK, CDR2 SYGVNS, per germline. The CDR3 extends over 16 amino acids. Original handling: Reference gene primer amplification in the assay estimated nucleated cell counts. The table came from immunoSEQ multiplex PCR; TCRdb's copy has only in-frame clones and leaves some out. V and J calls and clone size follow that table, whereas D and trimming were derived from the DNA. The table lists around 80,000 clones, 60% to 75% of them singletons. The sample consisted of peripheral blood. The chain is built from TRBV25-1 and TRBJ1-1; D perhaps matches TRBD1 (6 bases). The TCR was taken from a man aged 45-65 years with active or convalescent COVID-19. This CDR3 reads CASSDRDTSRDTEAFF. For the CDR3, the DNA is TGTGCCAGCAGTGATCGGGACACCTCCCGGGACACTGAAGCTTTCTTT.